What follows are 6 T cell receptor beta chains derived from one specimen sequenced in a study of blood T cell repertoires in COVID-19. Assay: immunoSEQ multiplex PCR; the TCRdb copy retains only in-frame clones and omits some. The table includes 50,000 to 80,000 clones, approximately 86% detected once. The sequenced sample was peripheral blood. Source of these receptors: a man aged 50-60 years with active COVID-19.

CDR3 coding DNA: TGTGCCAGCAGAACGACGGGGTATGGCTACACCTTC. This gives the protein CASRTTGYGYTF. V and J are TRBV28 and TRBJ1-2; D is undetermined. The germline V gene encodes CDR1 MDHEN and CDR2 SYDVKM. The CDR3 loop spans 12 amino acids. V was clipped by 6 bases and J by 5 bases, with 10 bases between them.

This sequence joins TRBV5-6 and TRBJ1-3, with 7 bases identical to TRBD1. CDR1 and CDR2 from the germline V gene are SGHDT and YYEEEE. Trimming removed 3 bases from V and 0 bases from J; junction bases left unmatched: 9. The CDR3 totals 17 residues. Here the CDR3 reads CASSWGGRGYSGNTIYF. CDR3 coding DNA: TGTGCCAGCAGCTGGGGAGGCAGGGGGTACTCTGGAAACACCATATATTTT.

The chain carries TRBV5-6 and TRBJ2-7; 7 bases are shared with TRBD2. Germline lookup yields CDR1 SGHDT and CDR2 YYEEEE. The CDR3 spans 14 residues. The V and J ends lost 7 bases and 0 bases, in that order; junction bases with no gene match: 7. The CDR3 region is CASHSGLSSYEQYV. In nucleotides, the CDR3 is TGTGCCAGCCATAGCGGGTTGAGCTCCTACGAGCAGTACGTC.

CDR3 residues: CASSRAVGGGQYF. CDR3 bases: TGTGCCAGTAGTCGGGCGGTCGGGGGTGGGCAGTACTTC. The chain uses TRBV19 and TRBJ2-7; D perhaps matches TRBD2 (6 bases). CDR1 and CDR2 from the germline V gene are LNHDA and SQIVND (reference sequence). CDR3 size: 13 residues. Between the trimmed V and J ends, which lost 5 bases and 9 bases, there was a span of 17 bases.

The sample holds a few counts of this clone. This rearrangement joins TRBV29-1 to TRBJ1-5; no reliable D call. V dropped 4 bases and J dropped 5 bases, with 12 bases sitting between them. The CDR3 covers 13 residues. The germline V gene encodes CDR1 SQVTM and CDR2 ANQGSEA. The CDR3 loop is CSVVTGPDQPQHF. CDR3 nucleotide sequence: TGCAGCGTTGTTACTGGGCCCGATCAGCCCCAGCATTTT.

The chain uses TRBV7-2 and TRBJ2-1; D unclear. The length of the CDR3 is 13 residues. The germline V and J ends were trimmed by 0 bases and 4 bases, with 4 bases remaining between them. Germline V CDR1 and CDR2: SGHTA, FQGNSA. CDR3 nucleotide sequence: TGTGCCAGCAGCTTAGCGACTTACAATGAGCAGTTCTTC. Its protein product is CASSLATYNEQFF.